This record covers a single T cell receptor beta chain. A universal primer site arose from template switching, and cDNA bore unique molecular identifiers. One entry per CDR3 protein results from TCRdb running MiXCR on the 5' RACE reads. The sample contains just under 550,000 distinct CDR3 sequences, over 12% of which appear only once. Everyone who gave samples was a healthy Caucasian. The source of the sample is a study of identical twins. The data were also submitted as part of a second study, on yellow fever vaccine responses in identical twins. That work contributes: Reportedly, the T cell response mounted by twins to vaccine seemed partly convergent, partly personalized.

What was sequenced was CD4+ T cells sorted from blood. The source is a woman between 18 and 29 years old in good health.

The CDR3 sequence: CSARKSTGGGETQYF. DNA of the CDR3: TGCAGTGCTAGGAAGTCCACAGGGGGCGGTGAGACCCAGTACTTC. The chain carries TRBV20-1 and TRBJ2-5; 9 bases are a match to TRBD1. V was pared by 3 bases and J by 5 bases, with 10 bases of the junction left unmatched. This CDR3 comprises 15 residues. Germline CDR1 and CDR2: DFQATT and SNEGSKA (reference sequence).